This T cell receptor (beta chain) was sequenced for a study of blood T cell repertoires in COVID-19. Study-level background: The origin of the acute and convalescent COVID-19 samples was the United States, Italy and Spain. PBMCs, B-cell-depleted T cells, or T cells were the source of the cDNA or gDNA that made up the material.

In the study's own analysis: Counts of nucleated cells, estimated from reference gene primer amplification, were obtained. Method: immunoSEQ multiplex PCR; TCRdb's copy keeps in-frame clones and lacks some. The V and J calls and the clone size are those of that table, but D and trimming were determined from the DNA. This sample yields under 250,000 clones, of which 80% to 85% are seen a single time; around 3.1% belongs to the top ten. The clonotype comes from a young woman who had recovered from COVID-19. Sample: peripheral blood.

The CDR3 DNA sequence: TGTGCCAGTAGTCACCGGGACAACCTCTATGGCTACACCTTC. This encodes CASSHRDNLYGYTF. The chain employs TRBV19 and TRBJ1-2; possibly TRBD1 for D (6 bases). The ends were cut back, 5 bases at V and 4 bases at J, with 14 bases in the middle. CDR3 length: 14 residues. Germline V gene lookup returns CDR1 LNHDA and CDR2 SQIVND (reference sequence).